The 21 T cell receptor beta chains below all came from one sample that was sequenced in a study of shared clonotypes between healthy human individuals. The table came from immunoSEQ multiplex PCR; TCRdb's copy has only in-frame clones and leaves some out. Among around 980,000 clones, 70% to 80% were seen once, and the ten largest hold 0.55% to 0.7%. The sample was memory CD4+ T cells from PBMCs. Specified subset: CD45RA-negative fraction. These receptors were collected from a man younger than 35 in good health. Some clones in this sample may be carry-over from other donors' samples.

V and J are TRBV16 and TRBJ1-2, with D unclear. CDR1 and CDR2 (germline): KGHSY, FQNENV. This CDR3 region has 14 residues. V was shortened by 4 bases and J by 8 bases, with 17 bases between the two germline ends. The CDR3 region has the DNA TGTGCCAGCAGCCCGAGCCCCCCCCCGCGAGGCTACACCTTC. Its protein is CASSPSPPPRGYTF.

On this clone: Other DNA sequences in this sample translate to the same CDR3. The V gene is TRBV7-9, the J gene TRBJ1-3, with D hard to call. The CDR3 is made up of 15 amino acids. V lost 1 base and J lost 0, with 7 bases in between. Per germline, CDR1 SEHNR and CDR2 FQNEAQ (reference sequence). This CDR3 is CASSLGGASGNTIYF. CDR3 nucleotides: TGTGCCAGCAGCTTAGGGGGAGCCTCTGGAAACACCATATATTTT. Full variable domain (rest looked up from reference TRBV7-9 and TRBJ1-3): DTGVSQNPRHKITKRGQNVTFRCDPISEHNRLYWYRQTLGQGPEFLTYFQNEAQLEKSRLLSDRFSAERPKGSFSTLEIQRTEQGDSAMYLCASSLGGASGNTIYFGEGSWLTVV.

The chain is built from TRBV29-1 and TRBJ2-1, with a tentative D call TRBD2 (5 bases). This CDR3 is built from 16 residues. Deletions cut 3 bases from V and 2 bases from J, with 17 bases between. Germline values: CDR1 SQVTM, CDR2 ANQGSEA. The DNA of the CDR3 is TGCAGCGTTGAGACTGGCCAGGCGGGCACCTACAATGAGCAGTTCTTC. Translation gives CSVETGQAGTYNEQFF.

The chain recombines TRBV30 with TRBJ1-2; 7 bases align to TRBD1. The germline V gene has CDR1 GTSNPN and CDR2 SVGIG (reference sequence). This CDR3 has 14 residues. Losses at the gene ends were 3 bases for V and 5 bases for J; bases not matched to a gene: 9. The CDR3 sequence: CAWRSGRGNYGYTF. The CDR3 DNA follows: TGTGCCTGGAGATCGGGCAGGGGGAATTATGGCTACACCTTC.

The chain combines TRBV2 with TRBJ1-5; 7 nucleotides line up with TRBD1. The CDR3 covers 14 residues. Unmatched junction bases numbered 1, after V lost 0 bases and J lost 5 bases. The germline V gene encodes CDR1 SNHLY and CDR2 FYNNEI. CDR3 coding DNA: TGTGCCAGCAGTGAAGCAGGGGGCTATCAGCCCCAGCATTTT. This codes for CASSEAGGYQPQHF. Variable domain in full (rest from reference TRBV2 and TRBJ1-5): EPEVTQTPSHQVTQMGQEVILRCVPISNHLYFYWYRQILGQKVEFLVSFYNNEISEKSEIFDDQFSVERPDGSNFTLKIRSTKLEDSAMYFCASSEAGGYQPQHFGDGTRLSIL.

The chain recombines TRBV5-6 with TRBJ2-7; D is uncertain. From germline, CDR1 is SGHDT and CDR2 YYEEEE. V was clipped by 5 bases and J by 4 bases, with 19 bases between them. The CDR3 spans 15 residues. This CDR3 is CASSPVGRHQYEQYF. CDR3 bases: TGTGCCAGCAGTCCCGTGGGCCGGCACCAATACGAGCAGTACTTC.

This chain connects TRBV4-3 to TRBJ1-2; 7 positions match TRBD1. V was clipped by 0 bases and J by 7 bases; unmatched bases: 2. Germline CDR1 LGHNA, CDR2 YSLEER. The CDR3 length is 13 residues. The chain's CDR3 is CASSQETGLGYTF. CDR3 in DNA: TGCGCCAGCAGCCAAGAGACAGGGCTTGGCTACACCTTC.

As to this clone: This specimen includes other DNA sequences encoding the same CDR3. The chain carries TRBV18 and TRBJ1-1, with TRBD1 identical over 7 bases. J lost 1 base, V lost 3 bases, and 5 bases had no gene match. This CDR3 contains 15 residues. Germline lookup yields CDR1 KGHSH and CDR2 LQKENI. Here the CDR3 DNA reads TGTGCCAGCTCACCTCAGGGGGTTGGGAACACTGAAGCTTTCTTT. Translated: CASSPQGVGNTEAFF. Filled out from reference TRBV18 and TRBJ1-1, the complete variable domain reads NAGVMQNPRHLVRRRGQEARLRCSPMKGHSHVYWYRQLPEEGLKFMVYLQKENIIDESGMPKERFSAEFPKEGPSILRIQQVVRGDSAAYFCASSPQGVGNTEAFFGQGTRLTVV.

Turning to this clone: The same CDR3 also results from other DNA sequences found in this sample. The V gene is TRBV11-2, the J gene TRBJ2-7, with TRBD2 matching 10 bases. The CDR3 is 16 residues long. In germline, CDR1 is SGHAT, CDR2 FQNNGV. V shed 5 bases, J shed 9 bases, and the junction held 16 bases outside the gene matches. CDR3 coding DNA: TGTGCCAGCAGCGCCCTTGGGACTAGCGCTCACGGCGTGCAGTACTTC. It specifies CASSALGTSAHGVQYF.

The chain carries TRBV7-3 and TRBJ2-5, with no clear D. Germline V gene lookup returns CDR1 SGHTA and CDR2 FQGTGA. This CDR3 has 14 residues. The ends were cut back, 3 bases at V and 5 bases at J, with 13 bases in the middle. CDR3 loop: CASSFRAFGETQYF. CDR3 sequence (DNA): TGTGCCAGCAGCTTCCGGGCCTTTGGCGAGACCCAGTACTTC.

This chain links TRBV5-1 with TRBJ2-1; TRBD1 is a possible D gene (6 bases). Germline V lookup: CDR1 SGHRS, CDR2 YFSETQ. Trimming left V 2 bases short and J 5 bases short, with 14 bases between. The CDR3 consists of 15 residues. CDR3 nucleotide sequence: TGCGCCAGCAGCTTCACAGGGTTCAATGACAATGAGCAGTTCTTC. This gives the protein CASSFTGFNDNEQFF.

CDR3 nucleotide sequence: TGTGCCAGCAGCGGCACCGGGACTTCCTACGAGCAGTACTTC. Its protein is CASSGTGTSYEQYF. This chain connects TRBV5-4 to TRBJ2-7, with D perhaps matching TRBD2 (6 bases). The CDR3 runs to 14 residues. The V gene lost 4 bases and the J gene lost 1 base, with 12 bases spanning the gap. The V gene's germline CDR1 is SGHNT and CDR2 YYREEE (reference sequence).

The chain is built from TRBV10-3 and TRBJ1-4; 8 bases agree with TRBD1. This CDR3 region has 15 residues. In germline, CDR1 is ENHRY, CDR2 SYGVKD. The V gene end was trimmed by 4 bases and the J gene end by 7 bases; junction bases not matched to a gene: 8. This CDR3 reads CAISGGQGDGEKLFF. For the CDR3, the DNA is TGTGCCATCAGTGGTGGACAGGGAGACGGTGAAAAACTGTTTTTT.

This clone was recorded once. Other DNA sequences in the sample encode the same CDR3. The rearrangement links TRBV5-1 to TRBJ2-7, with a tentative D call TRBD1 (6 bases). The CDR3 is 14 amino acids. CDR1 SGHRS and CDR2 YFSETQ come from the germline V gene. Trimming stripped 4 bases from V and 1 base from J, with 12 bases between. This CDR3 reads CASSLGQSSYEQYF. CDR3 DNA: TGCGCCAGCAGCCTAGGACAGTCTTCCTACGAGCAGTACTTC.

The chain combines TRBV19 with TRBJ2-7, with 9 nucleotides matching TRBD2. The germline V gene has CDR1 LNHDA and CDR2 SQIVND (reference sequence). The CDR3 is made up of 15 amino acids. The V and J ends lost 3 bases and 4 bases, in that order; junction bases with no gene match: 7. The CDR3 region is CASSIMAGGQYEQYF. In DNA, the CDR3 is TGTGCCAGTAGTATTATGGCGGGAGGGCAGTACGAGCAGTACTTC.

Details on this clone: Other nucleotide sequences in the sample specify the same CDR3. The rearrangement joins TRBV5-1 to TRBJ2-5; tentative D call: TRBD1 (5 bases). The CDR3 is made up of 14 amino acids. The ends were cut back, 0 bases at V and 2 bases at J, with 8 bases in the middle. Germline CDR1 is SGHRS and CDR2 is YFSETQ. CDR3 DNA: TGCGCCAGCAGCTTGGTGCCAGGGCAAGAGACCCAGTACTTC. Its translation: CASSLVPGQETQYF.

This clone was counted only a few times. The rearrangement links TRBV19 to TRBJ2-1, with 9 nucleotides matching TRBD2. The CDR3 is 15 residues long. J was trimmed by 7 bases and V by 4 bases; bases with no gene match: 8. In germline, CDR1 is LNHDA, CDR2 SQIVND (reference sequence). CDR3 loop: CASSTPTSGANEQFF. CDR3 nucleotides: TGTGCCAGTAGTACTCCGACTAGCGGAGCTAATGAGCAGTTCTTC.

This clone occurred a few times. The DNA for the CDR3 is TGTGCTAGTGGTTTGATTATAGGGTCCTTGGATACGCAGTATTTT. Translation: CASGLIIGSLDTQYF. This chain connects TRBV12-5 to TRBJ2-3; D is ambiguous. Per germline, CDR1 LGHNT and CDR2 FRNRAP. The CDR3 contains 15 residues. Trimming removed 2 bases from V and 6 bases from J, with 15 bases in between.

This sequence joins TRBV6-5 and TRBJ1-1; a weak D match, TRBD1 (5 bases). Trimming took off 6 bases at V and 13 bases at J, with 21 bases between the two ends. Germline lookup yields CDR1 MNHEY and CDR2 SVGAGI. CDR3 size: 13 residues. The CDR3 bases are TGTGCCAGCAGCCTTCGTCCGGGCCCTAGGGGTTTCTTT. This translates into CASSLRPGPRGFF.

The CDR3 loop is CASSLEAPGVGAGTQYF. Here the CDR3 DNA reads TGTGCCAGCAGCTTAGAGGCGCCGGGAGTTGGAGCAGGTACGCAGTATTTT. The genes are TRBV7-2 and TRBJ2-3; D is possibly TRBD2 (6 bases). This CDR3 spans 17 amino acids. V was pared by 1 base and J by 8 bases, with 22 bases between. Per the germline V gene, CDR1 is SGHTA and CDR2 is FQGNSA.

The chain joins TRBV6-5 to TRBJ1-4; D not certain. The CDR3 is 10 amino acids. Trimming cost V 8 bases and J 7 bases, with 5 bases left between them. Germline values: CDR1 MNHEY, CDR2 SVGAGI. The DNA of the CDR3 is TGTGCCAGCTTAGGTGAAAAACTGTTTTTT. It encodes CASLGEKLFF.